This T cell receptor beta chain emerged from a study of blood T cells in healthy people across ages. Study summary: About one barcoded beta molecule per two T cells was the capture yield of template switching. Study conclusions and caveats: Among T cells, TCR beta diversity per million cells dropped roughly linearly as age rose. Compared with aged donors, long-lived donors showed fewer expanded clones, suggesting selection.

A remark on this clonotype: As yet, its antigen is unknown.

Trimming took 2 bases from V and 2 from J, leaving 11 bases between them. From germline, CDR1 is MNHEY and CDR2 SVGAGI. The CDR3 has 15 residues. The authors ran a second PCR of about 7 to 11 cycles using a sample-barcoded 5' primer and a J-beta primer mix. One entry per CDR3 protein, called by TCRdb with MiXCR from the 5' RACE reads. The sample holds roughly 2 million distinct CDR3 sequences, around half seen once. Healthy individuals of Caucasian origin from Russia, aged roughly 6 to 95, served as donors. The sample comprised blood. The source is a woman between 35 and 50 years old in good health. The genes are TRBV6-5 and TRBJ2-3; possibly TRBD1 for D (6 bases). This chain's CDR3 is CASSYDRLNTDTQYF. The CDR3 DNA follows: TGTGCCAGCAGTTACGACAGGTTAAACACAGATACGCAGTATTTT.